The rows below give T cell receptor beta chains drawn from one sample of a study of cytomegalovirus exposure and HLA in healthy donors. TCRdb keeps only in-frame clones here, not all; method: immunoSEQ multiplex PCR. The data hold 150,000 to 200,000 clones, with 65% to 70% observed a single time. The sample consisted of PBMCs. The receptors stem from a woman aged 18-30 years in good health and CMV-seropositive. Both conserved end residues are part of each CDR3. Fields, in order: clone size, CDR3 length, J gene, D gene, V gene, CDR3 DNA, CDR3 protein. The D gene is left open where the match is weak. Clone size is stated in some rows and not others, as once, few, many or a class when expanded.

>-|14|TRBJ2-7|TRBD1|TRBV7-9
TGTGCCAGCAGCTTGACAGGGGAGGCCTACGAGCAGTACTTC
CASSLTGEAYEQYF
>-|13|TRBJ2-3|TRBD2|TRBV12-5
TGTGCTAGTGGAGCGGGGAGCACAGATACGCAGTATTTT
CASGAGSTDTQYF
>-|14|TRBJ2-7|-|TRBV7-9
TGTGCCAGCAGCTCCGGGACAAACTCCTACGAGCAGTACTTC
CASSSGTNSYEQYF
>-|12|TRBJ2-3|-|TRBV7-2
TGTGCCAGCAGCCTCTACACAGATACGCAGTATTTT
CASSLYTDTQYF
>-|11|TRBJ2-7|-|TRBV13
TGTGCCAGCAGCCCACACTACGAGCAGTACTTC
CASSPHYEQYF
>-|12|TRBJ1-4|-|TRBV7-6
TGTGCCAGCAGCTTAGCGCGAGAAAAACTGTTTTTT
CASSLAREKLFF
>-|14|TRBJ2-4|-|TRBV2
TGTGCCAGCACCCCGAGAGGAAATAAAAACATTCAGTACTTC
CASTPRGNKNIQYF
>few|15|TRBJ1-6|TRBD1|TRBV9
TGTGCCAGCAGCGACCGGGGACAGAGTAATTCACCCCTCCACTTT
CASSDRGQSNSPLHF
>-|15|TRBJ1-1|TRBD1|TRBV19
TGTGCCAGTAGTCGGGACAGGGGTCTAGGCGGAGGAGCTTTCTTT
CASSRDRGLGGGAFF
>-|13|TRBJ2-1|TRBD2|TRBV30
TGTGCCTGGAGTCGGGCTAGCGGGGGCCAGCAGTTCTTC
CAWSRASGGQQFF
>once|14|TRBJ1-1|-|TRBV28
TGTGCCAGCAGTGGGGGAGGGTCCCACACTGAAGCTTTCTTT
CASSGGGSHTEAFF
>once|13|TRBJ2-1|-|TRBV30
TGTGCCTGGAGTCCCGGGTTGAAATATGAGCAGTTCTTC
CAWSPGLKYEQFF
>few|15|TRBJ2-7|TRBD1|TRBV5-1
TGCGCCAGCAGCCCGAAGATGGGACAGGACTACGAGCAGTACTTC
CASSPKMGQDYEQYF
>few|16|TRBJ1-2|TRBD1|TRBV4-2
TGTGCCAGCAGCCAAGCTGATACAGGGGGTAACTATGGCTACACCTTC
CASSQADTGGNYGYTF
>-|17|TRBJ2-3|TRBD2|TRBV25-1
TGTGCCAGCAGTGAATGGACTAGCGGGGGGCAAACAGATACGCAGTATTTT
CASSEWTSGGQTDTQYF
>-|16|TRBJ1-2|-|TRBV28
TGTGCCAGCACCACAACGGGCGTCCTGGACTTCTATGGCTACACCTTC
CASTTTGVLDFYGYTF
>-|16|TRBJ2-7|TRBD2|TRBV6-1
TGTGCCAGCAGTGCCCACCTCGGGGGGACCTTATCCGAGCAGTACTTC
CASSAHLGGTLSEQYF
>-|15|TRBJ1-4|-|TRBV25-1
TGTGCCAGCAGTGATTACTCGGGGGGGGGTGAAAAACTGTTTTTT
CASSDYSGGGEKLFF
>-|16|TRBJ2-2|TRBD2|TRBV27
TGTGCCAGCAGTCCGTCACTAGCGGGAGATGGCGGGGAGCTGTTTTTT
CASSPSLAGDGGELFF
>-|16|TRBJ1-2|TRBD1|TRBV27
TGTGCCAGCAGTTTGTCCCGGGACAGGGTGAACTATGGCTACACCTTC
CASSLSRDRVNYGYTF
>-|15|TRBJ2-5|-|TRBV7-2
TGTGCCAGCAGGCCCAGGGTCGCGAAACAAGAGACCCAGTACTTC
CASRPRVAKQETQYF
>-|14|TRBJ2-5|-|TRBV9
TGTGCCAGTTCGAAGCTCGGGGATAAAGAGACCCAGTACTTC
CASSKLGDKETQYF
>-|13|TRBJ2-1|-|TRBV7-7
TGTGCTAGCAGCTTAAACGGGGACAATGAGCAGTTCTTC
CASSLNGDNEQFF
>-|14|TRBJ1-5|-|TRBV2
TGTGCCAGCAGTTTGGACGGAGGTTTTGAGCCCCAGCATTTT
CASSLDGGFEPQHF
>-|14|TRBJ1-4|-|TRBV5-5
TGTGCCAGCAGTGAGGGGGGGATTAATGAAAAACTGTTTTTT
CASSEGGINEKLFF
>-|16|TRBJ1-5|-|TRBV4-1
TGCGCCAGCAGCCAAGACGGGCAGGGAAGCAATCAGCCCCAGCATTTT
CASSQDGQGSNQPQHF
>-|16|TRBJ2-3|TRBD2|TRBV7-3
TGTGCCAGCAGCTTGGTCATAAGCGGGAGTGAGGATACGCAGTATTTT
CASSLVISGSEDTQYF
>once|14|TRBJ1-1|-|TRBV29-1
TGCAGCGTTGAGGTACCGGGTACCCACACTGAAGCTTTCTTT
CSVEVPGTHTEAFF
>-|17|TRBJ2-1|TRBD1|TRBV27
TGTGCCAGCAGCCCGAACTCGATGACAGGGGTCCACAATGAGCAGTTCTTC
CASSPNSMTGVHNEQFF
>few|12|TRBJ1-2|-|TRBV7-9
TGTGCCAGCAGCTACGACATAAATGGCTACACCTTC
CASSYDINGYTF
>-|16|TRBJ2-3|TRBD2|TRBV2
TGTGCCAGCAGTGGGTACCCGACTAGCGGTACAGATACGCAGTATTTT
CASSGYPTSGTDTQYF
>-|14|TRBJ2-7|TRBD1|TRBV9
TGTGCCAGCACCACTACGGACAGGCCCTACGAGCAGTACTTC
CASTTTDRPYEQYF
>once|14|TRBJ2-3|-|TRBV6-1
TGTGCCAGCTTGGAGACAGGAGTAACAGATACGCAGTATTTT
CASLETGVTDTQYF
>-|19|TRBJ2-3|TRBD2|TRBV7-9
TGTGCCAGCAGCTTCGCGCCCTTGAACGGACTAGCGGGTGCAGATACGCAGTATTTT
CASSFAPLNGLAGADTQYF
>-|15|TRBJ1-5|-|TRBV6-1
TGTGCCAGCAGTGCCTCACAGGGTGGCAATCAGCCCCAGCATTTT
CASSASQGGNQPQHF
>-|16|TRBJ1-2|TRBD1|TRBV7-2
TGTGCCAGCAGCTCCGGCGGCGCAGGGGGCGCGAGCGGCTACACCTTC
CASSSGGAGGASGYTF
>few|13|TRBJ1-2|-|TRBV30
TGTGCCTGGAGTGGTTCTGAGGCAGTCGGCTACACCTTC
CAWSGSEAVGYTF
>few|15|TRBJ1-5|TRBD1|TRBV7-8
TGTGCCAGCAGCTTAGGGACAGGGACGGGGCAGCCCCAGCATTTT
CASSLGTGTGQPQHF
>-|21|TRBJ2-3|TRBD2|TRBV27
TGTGCCAGCAGTCCTGATCGACTAGCGGGGACCCTAAGGCCCAGCACAGATACGCAGTATTTT
CASSPDRLAGTLRPSTDTQYF
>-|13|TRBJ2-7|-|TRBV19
TGTGCCAGTAGTGCGACAGTTTCCTACGAGCAGTACTTC
CASSATVSYEQYF
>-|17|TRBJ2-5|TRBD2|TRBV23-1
TGCGCCAGCAGTCAACAGAGACTAGCGGGGCGTGGAGAGACCCAGTACTTC
CASSQQRLAGRGETQYF